Listed below are T cell receptor beta chains from one sample, sequenced in a study of blood T cell repertoires in COVID-19. Here immunoSEQ multiplex PCR was the method, and the copy in TCRdb shows in-frame clones only, minus some. This table has 150,000 to 200,000 clones, 75% to 85% appearing once. Sequences were obtained from peripheral blood. All receptors derive from a man aged 55 to 70 with acute or convalescent COVID-19. Both conserved end residues are part of each CDR3. A D gene is named only where the DNA matches it firmly. A clone size is listed for some rows: how often the clone was seen (once, few, many), or a class if it is expanded.

length	D	V	J	size	CDR3	DNA
15	-	TRBV19	TRBJ1-3	-	CASRDKGISGNTIYF	TGTGCCAGCCGGGACAAGGGCATCTCTGGAAACACCATATATTTT
16	-	TRBV19	TRBJ2-4	once	CASSTYTGLAKNIQYF	TGTGCCAGTAGTACCTATACTGGGCTCGCCAAAAACATTCAGTACTTC
15	-	TRBV28	TRBJ1-6	-	CASSLASSYNSPLHF	TGTGCCAGCAGTCTTGCCAGCTCCTATAATTCACCCCTCCACTTT
13	-	TRBV25-1	TRBJ1-3	-	CASTWGAGNTIYF	TGTGCCAGCACTTGGGGGGCTGGAAACACCATATATTTT
12	-	TRBV30	TRBJ1-4	-	CAWQGTNEKLFF	TGTGCCTGGCAGGGCACTAATGAAAAACTGTTTTTT
15	-	TRBV5-1	TRBJ2-3	-	CASSLRGVGTDTQYF	TGCGCCAGCAGCTTGAGGGGTGTTGGGACAGATACGCAGTATTTT
15	-	TRBV12-2	TRBJ1-1	-	CASRPSDRANTEAFF	TGTGCAAGTCGCCCCTCGGACAGGGCGAACACTGAAGCTTTCTTT
17	-	TRBV3-1/TRBV3-2	TRBJ1-2	once	CASSQEALAGRYYGYTF	TGTGCCAGCAGCCAAGAAGCTTTGGCAGGGCGGTACTATGGCTACACCTTC
16	TRBD1	TRBV4-3	TRBJ1-6	-	CASSQEKGAGNSPLHF	TGCGCCAGCAGCCAAGAGAAGGGGGCCGGTAATTCACCCCTCCACTTT
17	-	TRBV6-2/TRBV6-3	TRBJ1-5	once	CASSYPLRGRGNQPQHF	TGTGCCAGCAGTTATCCCCTCCGAGGGAGGGGCAATCAGCCCCAGCATTTT
13	-	TRBV2	TRBJ2-7	-	CASSPSVSYEQYF	TGTGCCAGCTCCCCTAGCGTTTCCTACGAGCAGTACTTC
13	-	TRBV29-1	TRBJ1-1	once	CSVAQQGNTEAFF	TGCAGCGTGGCCCAACAGGGGAACACTGAAGCTTTCTTT
16	TRBD2	TRBV3-1/TRBV3-2	TRBJ2-1	-	CASSQEEAGAPNEQFF	TGTGCCAGCAGCCAAGAGGAAGCGGGGGCCCCCAATGAGCAGTTCTTC
15	-	TRBV15	TRBJ1-2	few	CATSRDRVGTNGYTF	TGTGCCACCAGCAGAGATCGAGTAGGGACAAATGGCTACACCTTC
16	TRBD2	TRBV5-4	TRBJ2-3	-	CASSQRLAGHTDTQYF	TGTGCCAGCAGCCAGAGACTAGCGGGGCACACAGATACGCAGTATTTT
13	TRBD1	TRBV5-4	TRBJ1-2	-	CASSLQGGDGYTF	TGTGCCAGCAGCTTACAGGGGGGGGACGGCTACACCTTC
14	TRBD2	TRBV2	TRBJ2-1	-	CASGLAASYNEQFF	TGTGCCAGCGGACTAGCGGCTTCCTACAATGAGCAGTTCTTC
16	TRBD2	TRBV9	TRBJ2-1	-	CASSVAGRGGYNEQFF	TGTGCCAGCAGCGTAGCTGGACGGGGGGGCTACAATGAGCAGTTCTTC
16	TRBD1	TRBV5-8	TRBJ1-5	-	CASSHGTGHSNQPQHF	TGTGCCAGCAGTCATGGGACAGGGCATAGCAATCAGCCCCAGCATTTT
16	TRBD1	TRBV30	TRBJ1-5	-	CAWSRPGGYSNQPQHF	TGTGCCTGGAGTAGGCCAGGGGGGTATAGCAATCAGCCCCAGCATTTT
18	TRBD2	TRBV10-3	TRBJ2-1	-	CAISITSGRAASYNEQFF	TGTGCCATCAGTATTACTAGCGGGAGGGCCGCCTCCTACAATGAGCAGTTCTTC
14	TRBD1	TRBV14	TRBJ2-3	once	CASSRQGSTDTQYF	TGTGCCAGCAGCCGACAGGGAAGCACAGATACGCAGTATTTT
14	TRBD1	TRBV6-5	TRBJ1-2	-	CASSRTGGLYGYTF	TGTGCCAGCAGTCGGACAGGTGGCCTCTATGGCTACACCTTC
10	-	TRBV24-1	TRBJ1-2	-	CATTRGGDTF	TGTGCCACCACCAGGGGTGGCGACACCTTC
15	-	TRBV19	TRBJ1-6	-	CASRIQASYNSPLHF	TGTGCCAGTAGAATTCAGGCCTCCTATAATTCACCCCTCCACTTT
15	-	TRBV5-1	TRBJ1-1	-	CASSPTIQRNTEAFF	TGCGCCAGCAGCCCTACAATACAGAGGAACACTGAAGCTTTCTTT
16	TRBD2	TRBV11-2	TRBJ2-3	-	CASRPSSGRPTDTQYF	TGTGCCAGCAGACCATCTAGCGGGAGGCCCACAGATACGCAGTATTTT
15	TRBD2	TRBV11-2	TRBJ2-7	-	CASSQHSGLAHEQYF	TGTGCCAGCAGCCAACACTCGGGACTAGCGCACGAGCAGTACTTC
11	-	TRBV5-5	TRBJ2-7	-	CASSYSYEQYF	TGTGCCAGCAGTTACTCCTACGAGCAGTACTTC
16	TRBD1	TRBV28	TRBJ1-4	-	CASSLWSTGENEKLFF	TGTGCCAGCAGTTTATGGAGTACAGGGGAGAATGAAAAACTGTTTTTT
15	-	TRBV7-2	TRBJ1-2	-	CASSLAGRGGYGYTF	TGTGCCAGCAGCTTAGCGGGAAGGGGAGGCTATGGCTACACCTTC
15	-	TRBV19	TRBJ1-5	-	CASSTTGNSNQPQHF	TGTGCCAGTAGTACCACAGGGAATAGCAATCAGCCCCAGCATTTT
15	TRBD1	TRBV9	TRBJ2-7	few	CASSVGQGAAYEQYF	TGTGCCAGCAGCGTGGGACAGGGAGCAGCCTACGAGCAGTACTTC
15	-	TRBV7-3	TRBJ2-3	few	CASSLTGGDTDTQYF	TGTGCCAGCAGCTTAACGGGGGGAGACACAGATACGCAGTATTTT
14	TRBD2	TRBV11-2	TRBJ2-7	-	CASETGTNSYEQYF	TGTGCCAGCGAAACCGGGACTAACTCCTACGAGCAGTACTTC
16	TRBD1	TRBV7-8	TRBJ2-1	-	CASTASRQGTYNEQFF	TGTGCCAGCACCGCCTCAAGACAGGGGACCTACAATGAGCAGTTCTTC
20	-	TRBV4-3	TRBJ1-3	few	CASSQVYGRTEDSGGNTIYF	TGCGCCAGCAGCCAAGTTTATGGCCGAACGGAGGACTCTGGGGGAAACACCATATATTTT
16	-	TRBV6-1	TRBJ1-5	-	CASSEAAGSSNQPQHF	TGTGCCAGCAGTGAAGCGGCGGGGTCAAGCAATCAGCCCCAGCATTTT
14	TRBD2	TRBV2	TRBJ2-7	-	CASLKRESSYEQYF	TGTGCCAGCCTTAAGCGGGAGAGCTCCTACGAGCAGTACTTC
16	-	TRBV5-4	TRBJ2-3	-	CASSLALGQRTDTQYF	TGTGCCAGCAGCTTGGCCTTGGGACAACGCACAGATACGCAGTATTTT
15	-	TRBV10-3	TRBJ2-3	-	CAISTGGNGNGLRYF	TGTGCCATCAGTACCGGAGGTAACGGTAACGGACTACGGTATTTT
16	TRBD1	TRBV9	TRBJ2-3	-	CASSSQTGGVTDTQYF	TGTGCCAGCAGCTCCCAAACAGGGGGCGTGACAGATACGCAGTATTTT
15	-	TRBV18	TRBJ1-1	-	CASSPDAGAWTEAFF	TGTGCCAGCTCACCTGACGCGGGGGCGTGGACTGAAGCTTTCTTT
16	-	TRBV19	TRBJ2-3	-	CASSPSLGTFTDTQYF	TGTGCCAGTAGTCCCTCCCTTGGGACTTTCACAGATACGCAGTATTTT
15	TRBD1	TRBV5-1	TRBJ1-1	-	CASSIQTGTNTEAFF	TGCGCCAGCAGCATCCAGACAGGGACGAACACTGAAGCTTTCTTT
16	-	TRBV27	TRBJ2-3	-	CASSPNGGLGTDTQYF	TGTGCCAGCAGTCCAAACGGGGGGCTGGGGACAGATACGCAGTATTTT
14	-	TRBV30	TRBJ2-2	-	CARNSPFAAGELFF	TGTGCCCGGAACTCCCCTTTCGCCGCGGGGGAGCTGTTTTTT
15	-	TRBV7-2	TRBJ1-4	-	CASSLGRGGHEKLFF	TGTGCCAGCAGCTTAGGAAGGGGGGGGCATGAAAAACTGTTTTTT
13	-	TRBV6-5	TRBJ1-5	-	CASSYGGSQPQHF	TGTGCCAGCAGTTACGGTGGGAGTCAGCCCCAGCATTTT
14	TRBD1	TRBV7-2	TRBJ1-1	-	CASSQQGAGTEAFF	TGTGCCAGCAGCCAACAGGGGGCCGGGACTGAAGCTTTCTTT
14	-	TRBV6-5	TRBJ2-7	-	CASKELQKGFEQYF	TGTGCCAGCAAAGAACTACAGAAGGGGTTCGAGCAGTACTTC
14	-	TRBV7-2	TRBJ1-2	-	CASSLAGGVSGYTF	TGTGCCAGCAGCTTAGCAGGGGGGGTAAGCGGCTACACCTTC
16	TRBD2	TRBV3-1/TRBV3-2	TRBJ2-7	-	CASSQGTSGFSYEQYF	TGTGCCAGCAGCCAGGGGACTAGCGGTTTTTCCTACGAGCAGTACTTC
16	-	TRBV21-1	TRBJ2-1	-	CASSKEGAGDGNEQFF	TGTGCCAGCAGCAAAGAAGGGGCGGGGGATGGGAATGAGCAGTTCTTC
14	-	TRBV6-6	TRBJ1-4	-	CASSYFSVNEKLFF	TGTGCCAGCAGTTACTTTTCGGTTAATGAAAAACTGTTTTTT
17	TRBD2	TRBV4-1	TRBJ2-1	-	CASSRVSGLAGVYEQFF	TGCGCCAGCAGCCGCGTCTCGGGACTAGCGGGAGTTTACGAGCAGTTCTTC
15	-	TRBV6-1	TRBJ1-3	-	CASSEGDRFGNTIYF	TGTGCCAGCAGTGAAGGTGATAGATTCGGAAACACCATATATTTT
15	TRBD2	TRBV5-1	TRBJ2-7	-	CASSPGDYYSYEQYF	TGCGCCAGCAGCCCGGGGGACTACTATTCCTACGAGCAGTACTTC
15	-	TRBV19	TRBJ1-3	-	CASSIEGRFGNTIYF	TGTGCCAGTAGTATAGAGGGGAGGTTTGGAAACACCATATATTTT